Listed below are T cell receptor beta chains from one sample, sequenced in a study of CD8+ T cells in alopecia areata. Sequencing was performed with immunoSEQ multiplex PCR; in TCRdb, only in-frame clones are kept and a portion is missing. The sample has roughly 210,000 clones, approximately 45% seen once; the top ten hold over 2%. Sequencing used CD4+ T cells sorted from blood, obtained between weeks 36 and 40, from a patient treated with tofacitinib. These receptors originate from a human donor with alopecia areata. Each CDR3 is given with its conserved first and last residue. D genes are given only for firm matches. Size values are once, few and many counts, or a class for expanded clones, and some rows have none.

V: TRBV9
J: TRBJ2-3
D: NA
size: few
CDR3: CASSAQGGPRGDTQYF
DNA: TGTGCCAGCAGCGCGCAGGGGGGCCCCCGGGGAGATACGCAGTATTTT

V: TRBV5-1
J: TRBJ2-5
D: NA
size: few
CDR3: CASRPGGPQETQYF
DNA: TGCGCCAGCCGCCCTGGAGGGCCGCAAGAGACCCAGTACTTC

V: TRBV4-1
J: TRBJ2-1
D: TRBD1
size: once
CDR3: CASSQGTGRDTYNEQFF
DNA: TGCGCCAGCAGCCAGGGGACAGGGCGCGATACCTACAATGAGCAGTTCTTC

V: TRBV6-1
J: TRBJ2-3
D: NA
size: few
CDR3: CASSDHTDTQYF
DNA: TGTGCCAGCAGTGATCACACAGATACGCAGTATTTT

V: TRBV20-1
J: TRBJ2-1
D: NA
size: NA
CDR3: CSAKTREQFF
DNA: TGCAGTGCCAAGACTAGGGAGCAGTTCTTC

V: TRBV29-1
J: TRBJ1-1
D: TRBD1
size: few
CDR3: CSAGDRVNTEAFF
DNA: TGCAGCGCGGGGGACAGGGTGAACACTGAAGCTTTCTTT

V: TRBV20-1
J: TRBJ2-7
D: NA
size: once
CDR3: CSARVGGF
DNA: TGCAGTGCTAGAGTGGGGGGCTTC

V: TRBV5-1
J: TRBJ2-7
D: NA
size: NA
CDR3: CASSGRDRGEQYF
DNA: TGCGCCAGCAGCGGCAGGGACCGGGGAGAGCAGTACTTC

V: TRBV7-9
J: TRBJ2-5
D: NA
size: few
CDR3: CASSSEETQYF
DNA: TGTGCCAGCAGCTCGGAAGAGACCCAGTACTTC

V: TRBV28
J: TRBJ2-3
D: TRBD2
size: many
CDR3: CATAHSGTTDTQYF
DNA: TGTGCCACCGCTCATAGCGGGACTACAGATACGCAGTATTTT

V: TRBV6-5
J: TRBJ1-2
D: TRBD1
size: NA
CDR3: CASSYSTGGYYGYTF
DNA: TGTGCCAGCAGTTACTCGACAGGGGGGTACTATGGCTACACCTTC

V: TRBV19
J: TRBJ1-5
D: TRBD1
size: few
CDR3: CASTDRGGQPQHF
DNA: TGTGCCAGTACAGACAGGGGAGGTCAGCCCCAGCATTTT

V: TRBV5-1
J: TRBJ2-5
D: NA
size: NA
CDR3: CASSSGETQYF
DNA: TGCGCCAGCAGCTCGGGAGAGACCCAGTACTTC

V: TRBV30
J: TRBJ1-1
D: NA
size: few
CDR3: CAWSVRGSQTEAFF
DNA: TGTGCCTGGAGTGTACGGGGATCCCAAACTGAAGCTTTCTTT

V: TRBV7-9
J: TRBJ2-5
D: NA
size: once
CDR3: CASSLASVETQYF
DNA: TGTGCCAGCAGCTTAGCTAGCGTGGAGACCCAGTACTTC

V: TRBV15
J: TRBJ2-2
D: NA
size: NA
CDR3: CATTGLVATGELFF
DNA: TGTGCCACCACCGGATTAGTAGCCACCGGGGAGCTGTTTTTT

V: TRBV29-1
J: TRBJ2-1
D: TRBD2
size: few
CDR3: CSANEAGEQFF
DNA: TGCAGCGCTAATGAAGCGGGAGAGCAGTTCTTC

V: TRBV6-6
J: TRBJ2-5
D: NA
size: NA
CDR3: CASSYSDRANQETQYF
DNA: TGTGCCAGCAGTTACTCGGACAGAGCAAACCAAGAGACCCAGTACTTC

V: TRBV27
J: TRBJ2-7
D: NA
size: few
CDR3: CASSPPGAHEQYF
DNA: TGTGCCAGCAGCCCCCCGGGTGCCCACGAGCAGTACTTC

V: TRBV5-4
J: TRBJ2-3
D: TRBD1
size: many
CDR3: CASSWTGGEDTQYF
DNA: TGTGCCAGCAGTTGGACAGGGGGAGAGGATACGCAGTATTTT

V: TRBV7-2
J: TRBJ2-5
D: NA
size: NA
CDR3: CASSLRPIEETQYF
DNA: TGTGCCAGCAGCTTACGCCCGATCGAAGAGACCCAGTACTTC

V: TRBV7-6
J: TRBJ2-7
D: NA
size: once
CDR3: CASSLAARGVYEQYF
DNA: TGTGCCAGCAGCTTAGCGGCCAGGGGGGTCTACGAGCAGTACTTC

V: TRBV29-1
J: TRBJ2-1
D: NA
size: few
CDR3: CSVESKGSYNEQFF
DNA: TGCAGCGTTGAATCAAAGGGCTCCTACAATGAGCAGTTCTTC

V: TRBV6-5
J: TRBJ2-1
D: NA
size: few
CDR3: CASSYRTPQFF
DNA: TGTGCCAGCAGTTACCGGACCCCGCAGTTCTTC

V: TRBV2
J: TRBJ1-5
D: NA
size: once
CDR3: CATPAAGYNQPQHF
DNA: TGTGCCACCCCGGCGGCAGGGTACAATCAGCCCCAGCATTTT

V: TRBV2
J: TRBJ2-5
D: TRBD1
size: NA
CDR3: CASSAWGQSQETQYF
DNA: TGTGCCAGCAGCGCCTGGGGACAGAGCCAAGAGACCCAGTACTTC

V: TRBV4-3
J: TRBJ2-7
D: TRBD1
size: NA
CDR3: CASSLMTGGYEQYF
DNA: TGCGCCAGCAGCCTGATGACAGGGGGATACGAGCAGTACTTC

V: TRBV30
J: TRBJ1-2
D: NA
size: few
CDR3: CAWSVWTLDGYTF
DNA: TGTGCCTGGAGTGTGTGGACTCTCGATGGCTACACCTTC